The sequence of this T cell receptor beta chain was determined in a study of blood T cell repertoires in COVID-19. Study-level information: The samples span acute and convalescent COVID-19 from the United States, Italy and Spain.

Seattle patients were enrolled during active infection and followed longitudinally. V was cut by 7 bases and J by 6 bases, with 16 bases left in between. The CDR3 extends over 14 amino acids. The germline gives CDR1 MDHEN, CDR2 SYDVKM. How the authors handled the data: Reference gene primer amplification gave nucleated cell count estimates. Data came from immunoSEQ multiplex PCR; TCRdb stores just in-frame clones and leaves some out. Clone size and the V and J calls come from that table; the DNA yielded D and trimming. The sample contains 400,000 to 450,000 clones, 75% to 90% of which appear only once.

The sequenced sample was peripheral blood. The chain uses TRBV28 and TRBJ2-1, with a possible D match to TRBD1 (6 bases). This TCR derives from a woman in her thirties or forties with COVID-19, enrolled during active disease. The DNA for the CDR3 is TGTGCCAGCACTGAGACAGGATGGGGCAATGAGCAGTTCTTC. Residues: CASTETGWGNEQFF.